Below are 24 T cell receptor beta chains sequenced from a single sample in a study of post-analysis software for immune sequencing data. General study results and limits: Relative to controls, patients had a handful of TRBV segments at higher frequency, with TRBV5-6, TRBV5-1 and TRBV20-1 among these.

Unique molecular identifiers were present in the TCR beta cDNA libraries. A single record per CDR3 protein comes from TCRdb applying MiXCR to the PCR reads. The sample has 650,000 to 850,000 distinct CDR3 sequences, roughly 58% seen once. No antigens are known for them. What was sequenced was blood. All receptors derive from a girl aged 10 to 17 with multiple sclerosis.

The gene calls are TRBV6-5 and TRBJ2-5; TRBD1 aligns across 7 bases. Germline V lookup: CDR1 MNHEY, CDR2 SVGAGI. The CDR3 extends over 12 amino acids. Germline trimming cut 8 bases from V and 3 bases from J; bases unmatched to any gene: 3. The CDR3 loop is CASVDREETQYF. Written as DNA, the CDR3 is TGTGCCAGCGTAGACAGGGAAGAGACCCAGTACTTC.

This clonotype has only a few counts. The chain uses TRBV4-1 and TRBJ1-4, with no clear D. The CDR3 extends over 15 amino acids. Germline V gene lookup returns CDR1 MGHRA and CDR2 YSYEKL. Trimming cost V 5 bases and J 3 bases, with 13 bases left between them. CDR3 loop: CASSRIPAANEKLFF. The CDR3 DNA is TGCGCCAGCAGCAGGATCCCGGCGGCTAATGAAAAACTGTTTTTT.

The DNA for the CDR3 is TGTGCCAGCAGCCTACCGTCGACTAGCGGGAGTATGTACGAGCAGTACTTC. Its protein is CASSLPSTSGSMYEQYF. The V call is TRBV7-2, the J call TRBJ2-4, with TRBD2 matching 12 bases. The DNA end is more similar to TRBJ2-7, so the J call may be wrong. This CDR3 has 17 amino acids. Germline lookup yields CDR1 SGHTA and CDR2 FQGNSA.

This chain links TRBV27 with TRBJ2-7, with 14 bases fitting TRBD2. Trimming cost V 5 bases and J 5 bases; bases outside gene matches: 5. This CDR3 contains 15 residues. Germline values: CDR1 MNHEY, CDR2 SMNVEV (reference sequence). This CDR3 reads CASSPGTSGRDEQYF. The CDR3 nucleotides are TGTGCCAGCAGTCCAGGGACTAGCGGGAGAGACGAGCAGTACTTC.

On this clonotype: A junction end diverges from the germline sequence, so it may reflect a read error. In DNA, the CDR3 is TGCGCCAGCAACCAAGATGTTAACAGAGAACTTTACAATGAGCAGTTCTTC. Translated, it gives CASNQDVNRELYNEQFF. V gene TRBV4-3 combines with J gene TRBJ2-1; no clear D gene. The CDR3 has 17 residues. The germline V gene has CDR1 LGHNA and CDR2 YSLEER.

J is TRBJ2-7 and V is TRBV27; tentatively, D is TRBD2 (6 bases). The V and J ends lost 5 bases and 5 bases respectively, with 22 bases between them. Per the germline V gene, CDR1 is MNHEY and CDR2 is SMNVEV (reference sequence). CDR3 length: 16 amino acids. The CDR3 spells CASSLGTVGGIDEQYF. The CDR3 nucleotides read TGTGCCAGCAGTCTCGGGACTGTTGGAGGTATCGACGAGCAGTACTTC.

V gene TRBV3-1 combines with J gene TRBJ1-2, with D maybe TRBD1 (5 bases). V shed 1 base and J shed 7 bases, with 10 bases lying between them. This CDR3 contains 13 residues. Germline-derived CDR1 and CDR2 are LGHDT and YNNKEL (reference sequence). CDR3 in amino acids: CASSQGGARGYTF. DNA for the CDR3: TGTGCCAGCAGCCAAGGAGGGGCACGTGGCTACACCTTC.

This CDR3 reads CSAPVRGSWYEQYF. The DNA for the CDR3 is TGCAGTGCCCCCGTACGCGGGAGTTGGTACGAGCAGTACTTC. The V gene is TRBV20-1, the J gene TRBJ2-7, with 7 bases that match TRBD2. The germline V gene has CDR1 DFQATT and CDR2 SNEGSKA (reference sequence). J was trimmed by 4 bases and V by 6 bases; bases with no gene match: 12. The CDR3 contains 14 residues.

This chain links TRBV5-5 with TRBJ2-7; D is perhaps TRBD1 (6 bases). This CDR3 has 14 residues. Germline V gives CDR1 SGHKS, CDR2 YYEKEE (reference sequence). Trimming took 4 bases from V and 0 from J, leaving 11 bases between them. CDR3 in amino acids: CASSEDSHSYEQYF. The CDR3 coding sequence is TGTGCCAGCAGCGAGGACAGCCACTCCTACGAGCAGTACTTC.

This clonotype was observed a handful of times. The V and J genes are TRBV29-1 and TRBJ2-4; TRBD1 might be the D (5 bases). The J call is in doubt because the DNA end fits TRBJ2-7 better. The germline V gene encodes CDR1 SQVTM and CDR2 ANQGSEA. The CDR3 covers 14 residues. DNA of the CDR3: TGCAGCGTTGAAGATCAGGGCAGCGCTTACGAGCAGTACTTC. This encodes CSVEDQGSAYEQYF.

The chain couples TRBV5-1 to TRBJ2-3; 10 nucleotides align to TRBD2. The germline gives CDR1 SGHRS, CDR2 YFSETQ. The CDR3 covers 18 residues. The V gene end was trimmed by 0 bases and the J gene end by 1 base; junction bases not matched to a gene: 8. The CDR3, as DNA: TGCGCCAGCAGCTTGGGAAGCGGGAGGGCCAGTCGCACAGATACGCAGTATTTT. Translated, it gives CASSLGSGRASRTDTQYF.

The chain employs TRBV9 and TRBJ2-7; TRBD1 agrees at 8 bases. The CDR3 spans 15 residues. Trimming took 1 base from V and 4 from J; bases not matched to a gene: 7. Germline-derived CDR1 and CDR2 are SGDLS and YYNGEE. The CDR3 region has the DNA TGTGCCAGCAGCGTATCGGACAGGGTGGGTTACGAGCAGTACTTC. Translated, it gives CASSVSDRVGYEQYF.

This chain joins TRBV20-1 and TRBJ1-4; TRBD1 agrees at 9 bases. J gave up 8 bases and V 1 base, and 11 bases lay outside the gene matches. The CDR3 extends over 16 amino acids. Germline V gene data show CDR1 as DFQATT and CDR2 as SNEGSKA (reference sequence). Written as DNA, the CDR3 is TGCAGTGCTAGAGGATCCACAGGGGGCGCGGGAGAAAAACTGTTTTTT. Translating gives CSARGSTGGAGEKLFF.

A few counts support this clonotype. This rearrangement joins TRBV20-1 to TRBJ2-5; D tentatively reads TRBD1 or TRBD2 (5 bases each). The CDR3 is 13 residues long. V gave up 1 base and J gave up 11 bases, with 17 bases separating them. Germline V gene sequence: CDR1 DFQATT, CDR2 SNEGSKA (reference sequence). CDR3 sequence: CSARAGGGWEQYF. CDR3 coding DNA: TGCAGTGCTAGAGCCGGTGGGGGATGGGAGCAGTACTTC.

The rearrangement links TRBV13 to TRBJ1-1; possibly TRBD1 for D (6 bases). Germline V gives CDR1 PRHDT, CDR2 FYEKMQ (reference sequence). With 4 bases removed from V and 3 bases from J, the gap between germline ends came to 15 bases. This CDR3 is 15 amino acids long. The CDR3 sequence is CASSSRGFGYTEAFF. The CDR3 DNA sequence: TGTGCCAGCAGCTCCAGGGGTTTTGGGTACACTGAAGCTTTCTTT.

A word on this clonotype: A much larger clone sits a single nucleotide away, making a read error possible. Likely a read error: the CDR3 ends without its conserved phenylalanine or tryptophan. V usage is TRBV5-1 and J usage is TRBJ2-3, with 8 bases identical to TRBD1. This CDR3 contains 14 residues. Germline V CDR1 and CDR2: SGHRS, YFSETQ. The V gene end was trimmed by 7 bases and the J gene end by 1 base; junction bases not matched to a gene: 5. The CDR3 DNA follows: TGCGCCAGCGGTACAGGGGGAGGCACAGATACGCAGTATTAT. It translates to CASGTGGGTDTQYY.

In its sample, this clonotype was seen many times. The chain links TRBV6-4 to TRBJ2-1; D ambiguous. The ends were cut back, 4 bases at V and 6 bases at J, with 19 bases in the middle. The CDR3 length is 16 residues. Germline CDR1 reads MRHNA; CDR2 reads SNTAGT. CDR3 loop: CASSAHRAPPGNEQFF. Here the CDR3 DNA reads TGTGCCAGCAGTGCACACCGTGCGCCGCCTGGCAATGAGCAGTTCTTC.

This chain connects TRBV19 to TRBJ2-1; 10 bases agree with TRBD1. The CDR3 sequence is 14 residues long. The germline CDR1 and CDR2 sequences are LNHDA and SQIVND (reference sequence). V shed 5 bases, J shed 6 bases, and the junction held 4 bases outside the gene matches. The CDR3, as DNA: TGTGCCAGTAGTGGGGACAGGGGATTCAATGAGCAGTTCTTC. Translated: CASSGDRGFNEQFF.

The chain joins TRBV2 to TRBJ1-1; D is possibly TRBD1 (5 bases). Per the germline V gene, CDR1 is SNHLY and CDR2 is FYNNEI. The CDR3 has 12 residues. V was pared by 7 bases and J by 3 bases, with 9 bases between. The CDR3 region has the DNA TGTGCCAGCACGGTACAGGACACTGAAGCTTTCTTT. Its protein product is CASTVQDTEAFF.

This chain uses TRBV20-1 with TRBJ2-1; D not certain. The CDR3 runs to 14 residues. Trimming left V 4 bases short and J 3 bases short, with 13 bases between. Germline assignment: CDR1 DFQATT and CDR2 SNEGSKA (reference sequence). The CDR3 here is CSATDLGNYNEQFF. The CDR3 region has the DNA TGCAGTGCTACAGACCTAGGCAACTACAATGAGCAGTTCTTC.

The chain recombines TRBV29-1 with TRBJ2-5; 8 nucleotides align to TRBD1. With the DNA end fitting TRBJ2-7 better, the J assignment may be wrong. CDR1 and CDR2 (germline): SQVTM, ANQGSEA. The length of the CDR3 is 13 residues. The CDR3 sequence: CSVLGRGLYEQYF. CDR3 coding DNA: TGCAGCGTTCTCGGCAGGGGGCTTTACGAGCAGTACTTC.

Comments on this clonotype: One junction end disagrees with the germline gene, perhaps due to a read error. V gene TRBV12-3 or TRBV12-4 combines with J gene TRBJ2-3; D may correspond to TRBD1 or TRBD2 (6 bases each). The CDR3 loop spans 12 amino acids. As DNA, the CDR3 is TGTGCCAGCAGTTGGGGGGCAGATGCGCAGTATTTT. Its protein is CASSWGADAQYF.

This clonotype came up a few times. This chain uses TRBV12-3 or TRBV12-4 with TRBJ1-1, with D possibly matching TRBD1 (6 bases). V lost 5 bases and J lost 4, with 23 bases in between. The CDR3 extends over 17 amino acids. The CDR3 sequence: CASSGGAATVRGTEAFF. The CDR3 DNA is TGTGCCAGCAGTGGGGGGGCCGCTACAGTCCGGGGCACTGAAGCTTTCTTT.

This sequence joins TRBV29-1 and TRBJ1-2; the match to TRBD1 covers 8 bases. V shed 3 bases, J shed 5 bases, and the junction held 8 bases outside the gene matches. The CDR3 has 14 amino acids. The germline V gene has CDR1 SQVTM and CDR2 ANQGSEA. Written as DNA, the CDR3 is TGCAGCGTTGATGGAGGACAGGGACGGTATGGCTACACCTTC. It codes for CSVDGGQGRYGYTF.